This T cell receptor (beta chain) was identified during a study of T cell repertoires in cytomegalovirus infection. MiXCR, run by TCRdb on the reads, gives a single entry per CDR3 protein. The data show approximately 750,000 distinct CDR3 sequences, approximately 34% seen once. V was cut by 2 bases and J by 8 bases, with 19 bases left in between. Germline assignment: CDR1 SGHAT and CDR2 FQNNGV. The CDR3 is 16 residues long. The source is a human donor in good health (CMV status not recorded). Some clones in this sample may be carry-over from other donors' samples. V usage is TRBV11-2 and J usage is TRBJ2-1; D unresolved. Sequences were obtained from PBMCs. The CDR3 protein is CASSLQRQRKGDEQFF. The CDR3 coding sequence is TGTGCCAGCAGCTTACAACGGCAACGGAAGGGTGATGAGCAGTTCTTC.